Described below is a single T cell receptor (beta chain) sequence and its context. Antigen: not known. The authors amplified TCR beta CDR3 regions, and they did so from RNA transcripts for repertoire sequencing. First-round RT-PCR employed HTBI primers, with a second-round multiplex PCR after it. Each CDR3 protein is one row after TCRdb ran MiXCR on the multiplex PCR reads. The sample shows fewer than 250,000 distinct CDR3 sequences, 25% to 30% of them seen only once. This sample is drawn from a study of Graves' ophthalmopathy and Graves' hyperthyroidism. Background on the study: Peripheral blood sampling occurred at initial diagnosis, before any treatment.

The CDR3 spans 17 residues. Trimming removed 4 bases from V and 0 bases from J; junction bases left unmatched: 5. From germline, CDR1 is MNHNS and CDR2 SASEGT. Exclusion applied to patients with other autoimmune diseases, uncontrolled infections, pregnancy or lactation. Whole-study findings and limits: Blood contained most expanded thyroid clonotypes exceeding 0.001 frequency.

The chain recombines TRBV6-1 with TRBJ2-2; 10 bases line up with TRBD2. What was sequenced was peripheral blood. The TCR comes from a man aged 50 to 60 with Graves' ophthalmopathy. The CDR3 region has the DNA TGTGCCAGCAGTGCCGTAGCGGGAGGCGCGAACACCGGGGAGCTGTTTTTT. Translated, it gives CASSAVAGGANTGELFF.